This is a list of T cell receptor beta chains from one sample in a study of T-cell memory formation after mild COVID-19. In TCRdb, the 5' RACE reads were re-called with MiXCR into one record per CDR3 protein. This repertoire shows 500,000 to 650,000 distinct CDR3 sequences, roughly 21% found once; its top ten account for around 8.4%. The sequencing sample was made of PBMCs or a T cell subset sorted from them (not recorded which). The receptor source for this set is an adult woman who had mild COVID-19 (a few samples of this study predate the infection). Cell type and time point are not known. Each CDR3 is given with its conserved first and last residue. The D gene is left open where the match is weak.

D	V	J	CDR3
-	TRBV6-2/TRBV6-3	TRBJ1-4	CASSYTGATNEKLFF
-	TRBV12-3/TRBV12-4	TRBJ2-2	CASSFVVLLGGKTGELFF
TRBD1	TRBV4-1	TRBJ1-6	CASSHTRTGTLSPLHF
-	TRBV5-1	TRBJ1-5	CASSPGDPPHPQHF
-	TRBV7-6	TRBJ2-1	CASSPGGREYEQFF
-	TRBV7-6	TRBJ1-2	CASSLAFGESQDGYTF
TRBD1	TRBV24-1	TRBJ2-3	CATSDSYDRAAQYF
TRBD2	TRBV6-5	TRBJ2-1	CASSAPGLRQFF
-	TRBV29-1	TRBJ2-7	CSVEDDRYEQYF
TRBD1	TRBV6-4	TRBJ2-3	CASSEGDRETDTQYF
-	TRBV20-1	TRBJ2-5	CSARDPRGLTQETQYF
-	TRBV25-1	TRBJ1-4	CASSDRATNEKLFF
-	TRBV18	TRBJ2-3	CASSPSGADTQYF
-	TRBV7-8	TRBJ1-1	CASSFKIAGRNTEAFF